The rows below give T cell receptor beta chains drawn from one sample of a study of T cell responses to AZD1222 COVID-19 vaccine. TCRdb's table, derived via immunoSEQ multiplex PCR, lists solely in-frame clones and lacks some. This sample has 180,000 or so clones, with approximately 91% found just once. The source material was peripheral blood, sampled 28 days after the second AZD1222 dose. These receptors all come from an adult who received the AZD1222 COVID-19 vaccine. Both conserved end residues are part of each CDR3.

cdr3_aa j_call v_call
CASSLGAGMNNEQFF TRBJ2-1 TRBV5-4
CASSLVPGTSRSPNYGYTF TRBJ1-2 TRBV7-9
CASSQGLIPGPGNEKLFF TRBJ1-4 TRBV4-3
CASSQQYMNTEAFF TRBJ1-1 TRBV2
CASSSGQGNEQFF TRBJ2-1 TRBV12-3/TRBV12-4
CASRLQGGDYGYTF TRBJ1-2 TRBV19
CASSRGGEQFF TRBJ2-1 TRBV19
CAETRTNPTAEAFF TRBJ1-1 TRBV7-9
CAISELGAMREMADTQYF TRBJ2-3 TRBV10-3
CASSDGQPGNTIYF TRBJ1-3 TRBV2
CASSYTRDNEKLFF TRBJ1-4 TRBV7-9
CASSEDEGAVTEAFF TRBJ1-1 TRBV2
CASRSYRTQYF TRBJ2-5 TRBV12-3/TRBV12-4
CASSLVNVLTF TRBJ2-6 TRBV5-6
CASSVMPLAGGETQYF TRBJ2-5 TRBV9
CASSHRGPGLTEAFF TRBJ1-1 TRBV10-1
CASTTGARSPLHF TRBJ1-6 TRBV19
CASTPDTDTQYF TRBJ2-3 TRBV5-5
CASSDLVGSYEQYF TRBJ2-7 TRBV2
CASSAEVRGYEQYF TRBJ2-7 TRBV9
CASSLEGQGLVGYTF TRBJ1-2 TRBV5-5
CATSGGEETQYF TRBJ2-5 TRBV5-4
CASSLGSSGHCYEQYF TRBJ2-7 TRBV5-8
CASSLARQGAGGYTF TRBJ1-2 TRBV7-2
CASSLGGSRIEQYF TRBJ2-7 TRBV5-4
CASSLSAGLNTEAFF TRBJ1-1 TRBV27
CASSPGQGSNTGELFF TRBJ2-2 TRBV18
CASSVDRNSPLHF TRBJ1-6 TRBV9
CASSLTGTPKGAFF TRBJ1-1 TRBV7-3
CASSPKDRASTYNEQFF TRBJ2-1 TRBV19
CASMDGGYQETQYF TRBJ2-5 TRBV6-5
CASSPGLAGVYEQYF TRBJ2-7 TRBV18
CASARQLNTEAFF TRBJ1-1 TRBV7-2